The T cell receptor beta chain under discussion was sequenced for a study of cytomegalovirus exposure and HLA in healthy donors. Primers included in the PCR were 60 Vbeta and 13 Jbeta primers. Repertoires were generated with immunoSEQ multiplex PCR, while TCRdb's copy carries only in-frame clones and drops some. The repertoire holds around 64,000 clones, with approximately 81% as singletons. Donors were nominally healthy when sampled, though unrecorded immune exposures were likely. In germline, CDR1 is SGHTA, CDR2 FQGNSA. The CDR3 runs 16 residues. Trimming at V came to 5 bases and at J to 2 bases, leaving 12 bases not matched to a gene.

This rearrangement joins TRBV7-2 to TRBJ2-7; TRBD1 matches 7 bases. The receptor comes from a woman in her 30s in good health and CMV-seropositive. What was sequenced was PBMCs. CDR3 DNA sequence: TGTGCCAGCAGCCGCCCTGGGACAGCTTTAACCTACGAGCAGTACTTC. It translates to CASSRPGTALTYEQYF.